Sequencing of this TCR beta chain was carried out in a study of blood T cell repertoires in COVID-19. Participants were placed into cohorts based on the clinical history they reported. TCRdb's table, derived via immunoSEQ multiplex PCR, lists solely in-frame clones and lacks some. The sample has about 150,000 clones, 84% seen once. The length of the CDR3 is 15 residues. Germline V CDR1 and CDR2: SGHTA, FQGNSA. Trimming shortened V by 6 bases and J by 6 bases, and 18 bases separated the two germline ends. The sequenced material came from PBMCs or T cells enriched from blood (not recorded which). The gene calls are TRBV7-2 and TRBJ1-5; D perhaps matches TRBD1 (6 bases). This sequence was found in a woman aged 50 to 65 who had recovered from COVID-19. The CDR3 loop is CASRPSGGYVQPQHF. In DNA form, the CDR3 reads TGTGCCAGCAGACCTAGTGGGGGCTACGTTCAGCCCCAGCATTTT.